The sample holds many counts of the clone carrying this T cell receptor beta chain. Samples had at least 6.5 million PBMCs isolated from them. The record originates from a study of blood T cells in healthy people across ages. V was pared by 7 bases and J by 2 bases, with 11 bases between. Germline assignment: CDR1 MDHEN and CDR2 SYDVKM. The CDR3 is made up of 13 amino acids. A J-beta primer mix and a sample-barcoded 5' primer were used in a second PCR of roughly 6 to 11 cycles. TCRdb itself ran the 5' RACE reads through MiXCR, one entry per CDR3 protein. The sample has roughly 700,000 distinct CDR3 sequences, approximately 49% seen once.

This rearrangement joins TRBV28 to TRBJ1-1; D unresolved. The clonotype was recovered from a woman aged 55-70 years in good health. Source material: blood. This CDR3 reads CASTRYKNTEAFF. The CDR3 DNA follows: TGTGCCAGCACCCGGTACAAAAACACTGAAGCTTTCTTT.